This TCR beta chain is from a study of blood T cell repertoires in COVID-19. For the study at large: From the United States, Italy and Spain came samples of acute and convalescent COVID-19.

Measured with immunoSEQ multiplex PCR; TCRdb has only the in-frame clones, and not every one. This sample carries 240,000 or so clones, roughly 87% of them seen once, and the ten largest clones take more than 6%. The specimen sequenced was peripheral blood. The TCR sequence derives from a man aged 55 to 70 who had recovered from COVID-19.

The CDR3 bases are TGTGCCAGCAGCACAACAGGGTCGGGGTATGGCTACACCTTC. The encoded protein is CASSTTGSGYGYTF. The rearrangement links TRBV9 to TRBJ1-2; tentative D call: TRBD1 (6 bases). CDR1 is SGDLS and CDR2 is YYNGEE in the germline V gene. V was clipped by 4 bases and J by 5 bases, with 15 bases between them. The CDR3 covers 14 residues.